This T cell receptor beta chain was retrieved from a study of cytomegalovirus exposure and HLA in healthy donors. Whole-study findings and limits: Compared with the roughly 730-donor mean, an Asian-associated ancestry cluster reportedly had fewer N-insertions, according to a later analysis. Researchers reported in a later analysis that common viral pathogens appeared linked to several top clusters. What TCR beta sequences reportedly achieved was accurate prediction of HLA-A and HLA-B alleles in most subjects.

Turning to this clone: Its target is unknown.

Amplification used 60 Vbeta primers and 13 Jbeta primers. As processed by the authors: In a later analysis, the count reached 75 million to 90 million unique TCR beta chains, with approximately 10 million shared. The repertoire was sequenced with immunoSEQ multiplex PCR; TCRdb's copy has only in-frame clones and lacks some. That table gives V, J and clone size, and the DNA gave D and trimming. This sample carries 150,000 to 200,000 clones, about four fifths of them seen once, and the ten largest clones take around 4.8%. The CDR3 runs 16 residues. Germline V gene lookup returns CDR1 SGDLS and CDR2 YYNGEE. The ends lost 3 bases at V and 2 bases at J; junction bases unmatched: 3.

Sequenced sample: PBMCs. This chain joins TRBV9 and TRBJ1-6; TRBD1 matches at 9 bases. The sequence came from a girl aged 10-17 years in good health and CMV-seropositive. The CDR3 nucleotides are TGTGCCAGCAGCGGACAGGGGGGAACCTATAATTCACCCCTCCACTTT. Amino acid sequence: CASSGQGGTYNSPLHF.